This T cell receptor (beta chain) was obtained from a study of blood T cell repertoires in COVID-19. Study summary: Both acute and convalescent COVID-19 samples were obtained from the United States, Italy and Spain.

The V and J ends lost 4 bases and 5 bases, in that order; junction bases with no gene match: 4. CDR1 SGDLS and CDR2 YYNGEE come from the germline V gene. This CDR3 is built from 15 residues. In the authors' methods: Reference gene primer amplification yielded estimated nucleated cell counts. Profiled with immunoSEQ multiplex PCR; TCRdb holds only in-frame clones, not every one. V, J and clone size are those of that table, while D and trimming were read from the DNA. In the table there are some 420,000 clones, around 87% of which are singletons. Clinical history reported by participants formed the basis on which cohorts were assigned.

This receptor was obtained from a man aged 25 to 40 who had recovered from COVID-19. This chain links TRBV9 with TRBJ2-3, with 13 bases matching TRBD2. The specimen sequenced was PBMCs or T cells enriched from blood (not recorded which). CDR3 region: CASSPLAGGRDTQYF. The CDR3 bases are TGTGCCAGCAGCCCACTAGCGGGAGGGAGAGATACGCAGTATTTT.